This T cell receptor beta chain appears in the sequencing data of a study of yellow fever vaccine responses in identical twins. Findings and limits, study-wide: Twins' vaccine T cell response reportedly gave the appearance of partial convergence and partial personalization.

About this clonotype: Its specificity is not known.

Via MiXCR, TCRdb re-called the RT-PCR reads, giving one row per CDR3 protein. This table holds about 4,200 distinct CDR3 sequences, about four fifths found once. The TCR comes from a woman under 30 who received the yellow fever vaccine. The material sequenced was T cells from blood (PBMCs), unsorted or a sorted subset (not recorded which), taken before or after yellow fever vaccination (not recorded which).

CDR3 region: CASLGPDTGELFF. CDR3 nucleotide sequence: TGTGCCAGCTTGGGTCCTGACACCGGGGAGCTGTTTTTT. The chain recombines TRBV13 with TRBJ2-2, with D hard to call. V was cut by 8 bases and J by 3 bases, with 10 bases left in between. Per germline, CDR1 PRHDT and CDR2 FYEKMQ (reference sequence). This CDR3 region has 13 residues.